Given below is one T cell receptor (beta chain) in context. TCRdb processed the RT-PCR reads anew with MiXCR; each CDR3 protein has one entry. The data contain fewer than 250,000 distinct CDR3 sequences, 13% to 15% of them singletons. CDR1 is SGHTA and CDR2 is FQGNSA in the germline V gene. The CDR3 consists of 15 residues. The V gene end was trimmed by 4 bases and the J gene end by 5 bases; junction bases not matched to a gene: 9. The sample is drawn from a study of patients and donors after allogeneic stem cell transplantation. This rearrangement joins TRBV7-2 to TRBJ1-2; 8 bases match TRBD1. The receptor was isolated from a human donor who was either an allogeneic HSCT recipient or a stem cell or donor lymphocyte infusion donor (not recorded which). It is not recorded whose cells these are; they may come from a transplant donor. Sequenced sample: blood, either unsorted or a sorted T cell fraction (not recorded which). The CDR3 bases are TGTGCCAGCAGCTACGGACAGGGACTCCTGTATGGCTACACCTTC. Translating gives CASSYGQGLLYGYTF. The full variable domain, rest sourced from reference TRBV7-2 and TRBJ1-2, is GAGVSQSPSNKVTEKGKDVELRCDPISGHTALYWYRQSLGQGLEFLIYFQGNSAPDKSGLPSDRFSAERTGGSVSTLTIQRTQQEDSAVYLCASSYGQGLLYGYTFGSGTRLTVV.